The 27 T cell receptor beta chains below all came from one sample that was sequenced in a study of blood T cell repertoires in COVID-19. Produced via immunoSEQ multiplex PCR; TCRdb's table is partial and in-frame only. The table has some 290,000 clones, roughly 90% seen once; the top ten hold approximately 2.5%. Sequenced material: PBMCs or T cells enriched from blood (not recorded which). These receptors came from a woman aged 40 to 50 with acute COVID-19.

This clone appeared once. The V gene is TRBV11-3, the J gene TRBJ2-1; weak D call: TRBD2 (5 bases). V lost 2 bases and J 8 bases, leaving 16 bases between the germline ends. CDR1 is SGHNT, CDR2 YENEEA, per germline. This CDR3 comprises 15 residues. For the CDR3, the DNA is TGTGCCAGCAGCTTACTAGCCTACCGGAGCGATGAGCAGTTCTTC. Translation gives CASSLLAYRSDEQFF.

CDR3 in DNA: TGTGCCAGCAGTCGACTAGCGGGTTCTAGGGATACGCAGTATTTT. Amino acids: CASSRLAGSRDTQYF. The V call is TRBV7-9, the J call TRBJ2-3; 10 bases agree with TRBD2. The junction had 9 bases not matched to a gene; V was cut back by 6 bases and J by 6 bases. This CDR3 comprises 15 residues. Germline V gene data show CDR1 as SEHNR and CDR2 as FQNEAQ (reference sequence).

V and J are TRBV19 and TRBJ1-5, with D uncertain. Trimming took off 2 bases at V and 5 bases at J, with 10 bases between the two ends. Germline V gives CDR1 LNHDA, CDR2 SQIVND (reference sequence). The CDR3 totals 14 residues. The CDR3 DNA is TGTGCCAGTAGTATACGAGGTTCGCATCAGCCCCAGCATTTT. Amino acid sequence: CASSIRGSHQPQHF.

This clone was seen a single time. The chain is built from TRBV24-1 and TRBJ2-6; 8 nucleotides align to TRBD2. Germline V gene sequence: CDR1 KGHDR, CDR2 SFDVKD. The V and J ends lost 9 bases and 0 bases, in that order; junction bases with no gene match: 9. The CDR3 spans 17 residues. Written as DNA, the CDR3 is TGTGCCACCGCGTCGGGGGGGCTTCACTCTGGGGCCAACGTCCTGACTTTC. It encodes CATASGGLHSGANVLTF.

This chain connects TRBV7-2 to TRBJ2-1; TRBD2 aligns across 13 bases. The trim removed 1 base at V and 6 bases at J, leaving 0 bases unmatched. The germline V gene encodes CDR1 SGHTA and CDR2 FQGNSA. This CDR3 is 15 amino acids long. CDR3 sequence (DNA): TGTGCCAGCAGCTTAGGGACTAGCGGGAGCAATGAGCAGTTCTTC. It yields the protein CASSLGTSGSNEQFF.

The sample holds a few counts of this clone. The chain carries TRBV5-1 and TRBJ2-2; the D is unclear. V was pared by 4 bases and J by 1 base, with 8 bases between. CDR1 and CDR2 from the germline V gene are SGHRS and YFSETQ. The CDR3 consists of 14 residues. The CDR3: CASSQALNTGELFF. The CDR3 region has the DNA TGCGCCAGCAGCCAAGCCTTGAACACCGGGGAGCTGTTTTTT.

V is TRBV25-1 and J is TRBJ1-3; unclear D gene. Deletions cut 5 bases from V and 2 bases from J, with 10 bases between. CDR3 length: 14 residues. Germline V gene lookup returns CDR1 MGHDK and CDR2 SYGVNS. DNA of the CDR3: TGTGCCAGCAGTAAGGCGGTGCCTGGAAACACCATATATTTT. This encodes CASSKAVPGNTIYF.

V and J are TRBV7-2 and TRBJ2-2; 9 bases agree with TRBD1. CDR3 length: 14 residues. Germline CDR1 reads SGHTA; CDR2 reads FQGNSA. Trimming took 4 bases from V and 7 from J; bases not matched to a gene: 4. The DNA for the CDR3 is TGTGCCAGCAGCTCCCGGGACAGGGTCGGGGAGCTGTTTTTT. Encoded protein: CASSSRDRVGELFF.

This rearrangement joins TRBV27 to TRBJ2-7; the D is unclear. Trimming pared 6 bases from V and 6 bases from J, leaving 12 bases between. This CDR3 region has 12 residues. Per germline, CDR1 MNHEY and CDR2 SMNVEV (reference sequence). The CDR3, as DNA: TGTGCCAGCAGCCCCGGTGGTGGCGAGCAGTACTTC. Translating it yields CASSPGGGEQYF.

This sequence joins TRBV14 and TRBJ2-7, with 10 bases fitting TRBD2. The CDR3 sequence is 16 residues long. V dropped 4 bases and J dropped 6; count of bases not matched to a gene: 12. CDR1 is SGHDN and CDR2 is FVKESK in the germline V gene. CDR3: CASSLYLLAGIGEQYF. The CDR3, as DNA: TGTGCCAGCAGCCTTTATTTACTAGCGGGAATAGGCGAGCAGTACTTC. Combining the CDR3 with reference TRBV14 and TRBJ2-7 gives the whole variable domain EAGVTQFPSHSVIEKGQTVTLRCDPISGHDNLYWYRRVMGKEIKFLLHFVKESKQDESGMPNNRFLAERTGGTYSTLKVQPAELEDSGVYFCASSLYLLAGIGEQYFGPGTRLTVT.

The V and J genes are TRBV28 and TRBJ2-4, with D maybe TRBD1 (7 bases). Germline CDR1 and CDR2: MDHEN and SYDVKM. Trimming stripped 8 bases from V and 3 bases from J, with 11 bases between. The CDR3 spans 13 residues. The CDR3 DNA follows: TGTGCCAGCGGGGGGACAGTCAAAAACATTCAGTACTTC. This gives the protein CASGGTVKNIQYF.

This clone was seen just once. V gene TRBV3-1 (or the pseudogene TRBV3-2) combines with J gene TRBJ2-2; tentatively, D is TRBD2 (6 bases). Trimming left V 4 bases short and J 1 base short, with 10 bases between. CDR3 size: 15 residues. Germline CDR1 is LGHDT and CDR2 is YNNKEL (reference sequence). CDR3 bases: TGTGCCAGCAGCCGCCTCGGGGGGAACACCGGGGAGCTGTTTTTT. It specifies CASSRLGGNTGELFF.

This sequence joins TRBV4-3 and TRBJ1-5, with 7 bases aligning to TRBD1. CDR1 and CDR2 from the germline V gene are LGHNA and YSLEER. CDR3 length: 14 amino acids. V was pared by 3 bases and J by 2 bases, with 1 base of the junction left unmatched. The DNA of the CDR3 is TGCGCCAGCAGCCACGACAGGGGCAATCAGCCCCAGCATTTT. This gives the protein CASSHDRGNQPQHF.

The chain carries TRBV5-1 and TRBJ1-1, with D uncertain. V was shortened by 3 bases and J by 4 bases, with 16 bases between the two germline ends. CDR3 length: 15 amino acids. Germline loops: CDR1 SGHRS, CDR2 YFSETQ. As DNA, the CDR3 is TGCGCCAGCAGCTACTTTTCGGACGCGGGCACTGAAGCTTTCTTT. Translation: CASSYFSDAGTEAFF.

This rearrangement joins TRBV18 to TRBJ1-1; 7 nucleotides match TRBD1. The CDR3 has 15 amino acids. V lost 3 bases, J lost 6 bases, and 10 bases stayed unmatched. The germline gives CDR1 KGHSH, CDR2 LQKENI. CDR3 sequence reads: CASSPRTGVGAEAFF. The CDR3, as DNA: TGTGCCAGCTCACCGAGAACAGGGGTAGGCGCTGAAGCTTTCTTT.

The J gene is TRBJ1-1, the V gene TRBV30; D unclear. There are 13 residues in the CDR3. V gave up 0 bases and J gave up 4 bases, with 9 bases separating them. CDR1 and CDR2 (germline): GTSNPN, SVGIG (reference sequence). CDR3 DNA: TGTGCCTGGAGTGTCGGTTTGAGCACTGAAGCTTTCTTT. This translates into CAWSVGLSTEAFF.

The chain recombines TRBV7-3 with TRBJ2-3; D remains unclear. V shed 5 bases and J shed 1 base, with 19 bases lying between them. Germline V CDR1 and CDR2: SGHTA, FQGTGA. The CDR3 consists of 17 residues. The CDR3: CASSAQPLAVGTDTQYF. CDR3 in DNA: TGTGCCAGCAGCGCCCAGCCGCTCGCGGTGGGCACAGATACGCAGTATTTT.

The CDR3, as DNA: TGTGCCAGCAGCGTGGAGGGGGCGAGTAATGAAAAACTGTTTTTT. This sequence encodes CASSVEGASNEKLFF. The chain carries TRBV9 and TRBJ1-4; 7 nucleotides match TRBD1. This CDR3 region has 15 residues. The J segment lost 4 bases and the V segment lost 2 bases, leaving 5 bases of the junction unmatched. Germline V lookup: CDR1 SGDLS, CDR2 YYNGEE.

In regard to this clone: Other nucleotide sequences in the sample specify the same CDR3. The chain has TRBV12-3 or TRBV12-4 and TRBJ2-5; D is unresolved. Trimming took 3 bases from V and 5 from J, leaving 4 bases between them. This CDR3 spans 11 amino acids. The CDR3 DNA is TGTGCCAGCAGTTTCAGGGAGACCCAGTACTTC. Translating it yields CASSFRETQYF.

In the case of this clone: Other DNA sequences in the sample encode the same CDR3. CDR3 loop: CASSIGELNTEAFF. CDR3 coding DNA: TGTGCCAGTAGTATCGGGGAATTGAACACTGAAGCTTTCTTT. J is TRBJ1-1 and V is TRBV19; D is uncertain. The ends were cut back, 3 bases at V and 0 bases at J, with 8 bases in the middle. There are 14 residues in the CDR3. Germline CDR1 and CDR2: LNHDA and SQIVND (reference sequence).

V gene TRBV3-1 (or the pseudogene TRBV3-2) combines with J gene TRBJ1-6; a possible D gene is TRBD1 (5 bases). The length of the CDR3 is 14 residues. Looked up from germline, CDR1 is LGHDT and CDR2 is YNNKEL (reference sequence). V gave up 4 bases and J gave up 10 bases, with 14 bases separating them. The CDR3 nucleotides are TGTGCCAGCAGCCGAAGAGGAGGGGTATCACCCCTCCACTTT. Its protein product is CASSRRGGVSPLHF.

The genes are TRBV4-1 and TRBJ2-1, with D possibly being TRBD2 (6 bases). Per the germline V gene, CDR1 is MGHRA and CDR2 is YSYEKL. The length of the CDR3 is 14 residues. V was trimmed by 3 bases and J by 5 bases, leaving 11 bases between them. The CDR3 DNA reads TGCGCCAGCAGCCAGATTGCGGGAAACAATGAGCAGTTCTTC. As protein: CASSQIAGNNEQFF.

This chain uses TRBV3-1 (or the pseudogene TRBV3-2) with TRBJ2-1; TRBD2 matches at 7 bases. The V gene end was trimmed by 4 bases and the J gene end by 9 bases; junction bases not matched to a gene: 9. The V gene's germline CDR1 is LGHDT and CDR2 YNNKEL (reference sequence). The CDR3 extends over 14 amino acids. The CDR3 is CASSRPGGWGEQFF. The CDR3 DNA is TGTGCCAGCAGCCGCCCCGGGGGGTGGGGTGAGCAGTTCTTC.

This clone was seen only once. The chain uses TRBV4-2 and TRBJ1-6, with D hard to call. CDR3 length equals 16 residues. V gave up 0 bases and J gave up 10 bases, with 16 bases separating them. Germline CDR1 is LGHNA and CDR2 is YNFKEQ. The DNA of the CDR3 is TGTGCCAGCAGCCAAGAATTTCCGGGCGGGCGGTCACCCCTCCACTTT. It yields the protein CASSQEFPGGRSPLHF.

This chain links TRBV19 with TRBJ1-6, with 11 nucleotides matching TRBD1. CDR3 length: 14 residues. The V segment lost 5 bases and the J segment 9 bases; nucleotides outside the gene matches: 3. Germline V gene data show CDR1 as LNHDA and CDR2 as SQIVND (reference sequence). The CDR3: CASSEGQGVSPLHF. The CDR3, as DNA: TGTGCCAGTAGTGAGGGACAGGGGGTTTCACCCCTCCACTTT.

The chain is built from TRBV11-2 and TRBJ2-1; 7 bases match TRBD2. Germline assignment: CDR1 SGHAT and CDR2 FQNNGV. The ends lost 1 base at V and 0 bases at J; junction bases unmatched: 12. The CDR3 runs to 19 residues. For the CDR3, the DNA is TGTGCCAGCAGCTTAGTGCCCGTAGCCCAGCGGGGCTCCTACAATGAGCAGTTCTTC. Translating gives CASSLVPVAQRGSYNEQFF.

The chain is built from TRBV5-4 and TRBJ1-5, with no clear D. Germline V CDR1 and CDR2: SGHNT, YYREEE (reference sequence). Trimming removed 1 base from V and 4 bases from J, with 24 bases in between. CDR3 length: 19 residues. The DNA for the CDR3 is TGTGCCAGCAGCTTGCCGTCGGCGGTGGGTGGCTTAGGAAATCAGCCCCAGCATTTT. It specifies CASSLPSAVGGLGNQPQHF.